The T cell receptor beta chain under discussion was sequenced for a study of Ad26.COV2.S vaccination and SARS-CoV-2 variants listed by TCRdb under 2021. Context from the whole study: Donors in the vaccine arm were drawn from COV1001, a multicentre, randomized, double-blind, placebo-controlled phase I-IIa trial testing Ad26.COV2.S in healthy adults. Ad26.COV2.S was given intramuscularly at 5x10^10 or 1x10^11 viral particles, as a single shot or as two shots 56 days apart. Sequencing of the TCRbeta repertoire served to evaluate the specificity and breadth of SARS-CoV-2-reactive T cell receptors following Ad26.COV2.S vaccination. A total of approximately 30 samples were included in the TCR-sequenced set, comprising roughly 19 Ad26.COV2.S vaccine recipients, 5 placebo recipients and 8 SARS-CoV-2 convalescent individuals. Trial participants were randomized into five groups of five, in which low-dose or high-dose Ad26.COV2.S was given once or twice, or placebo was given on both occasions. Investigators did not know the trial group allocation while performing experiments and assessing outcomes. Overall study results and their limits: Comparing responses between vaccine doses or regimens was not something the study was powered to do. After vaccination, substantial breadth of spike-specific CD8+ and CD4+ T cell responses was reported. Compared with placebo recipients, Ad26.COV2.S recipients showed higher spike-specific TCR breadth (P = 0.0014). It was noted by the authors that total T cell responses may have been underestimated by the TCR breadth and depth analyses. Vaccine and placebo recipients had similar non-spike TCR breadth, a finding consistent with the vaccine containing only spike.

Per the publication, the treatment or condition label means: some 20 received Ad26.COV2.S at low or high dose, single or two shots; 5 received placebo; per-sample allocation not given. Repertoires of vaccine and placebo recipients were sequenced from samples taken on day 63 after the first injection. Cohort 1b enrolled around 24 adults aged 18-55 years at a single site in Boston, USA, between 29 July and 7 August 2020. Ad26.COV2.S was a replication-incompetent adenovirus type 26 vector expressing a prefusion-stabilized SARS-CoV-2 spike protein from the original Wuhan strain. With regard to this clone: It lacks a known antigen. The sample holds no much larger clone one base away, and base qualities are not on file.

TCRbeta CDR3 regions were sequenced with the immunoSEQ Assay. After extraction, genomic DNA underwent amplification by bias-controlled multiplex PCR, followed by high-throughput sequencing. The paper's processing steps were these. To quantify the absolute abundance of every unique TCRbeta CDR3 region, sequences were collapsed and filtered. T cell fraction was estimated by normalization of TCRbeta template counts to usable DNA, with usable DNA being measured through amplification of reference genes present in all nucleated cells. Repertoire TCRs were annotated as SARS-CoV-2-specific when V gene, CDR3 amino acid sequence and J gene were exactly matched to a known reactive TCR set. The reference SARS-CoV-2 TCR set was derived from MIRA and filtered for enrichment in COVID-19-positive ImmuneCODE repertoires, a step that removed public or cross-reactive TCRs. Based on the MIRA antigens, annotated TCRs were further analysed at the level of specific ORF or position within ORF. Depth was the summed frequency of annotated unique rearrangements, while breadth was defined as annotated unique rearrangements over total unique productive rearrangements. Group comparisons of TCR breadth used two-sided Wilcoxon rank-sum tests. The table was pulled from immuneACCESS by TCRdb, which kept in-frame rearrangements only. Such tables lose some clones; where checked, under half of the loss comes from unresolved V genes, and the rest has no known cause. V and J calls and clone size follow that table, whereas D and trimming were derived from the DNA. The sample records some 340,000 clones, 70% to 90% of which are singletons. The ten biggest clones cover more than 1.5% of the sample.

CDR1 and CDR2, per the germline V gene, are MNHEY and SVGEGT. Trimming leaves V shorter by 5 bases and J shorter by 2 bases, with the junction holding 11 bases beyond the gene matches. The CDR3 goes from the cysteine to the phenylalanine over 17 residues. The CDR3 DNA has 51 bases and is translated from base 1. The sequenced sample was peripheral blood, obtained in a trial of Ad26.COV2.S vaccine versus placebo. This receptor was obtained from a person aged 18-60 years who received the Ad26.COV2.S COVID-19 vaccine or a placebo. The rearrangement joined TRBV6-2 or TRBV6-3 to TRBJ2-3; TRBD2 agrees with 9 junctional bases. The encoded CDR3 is CASSGGLAGGLTDTQYF. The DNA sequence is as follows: TGTGCCAGCAGTGGGGGACTGGCGGGGGGGCTCACAGATACGCAGTATTTT.